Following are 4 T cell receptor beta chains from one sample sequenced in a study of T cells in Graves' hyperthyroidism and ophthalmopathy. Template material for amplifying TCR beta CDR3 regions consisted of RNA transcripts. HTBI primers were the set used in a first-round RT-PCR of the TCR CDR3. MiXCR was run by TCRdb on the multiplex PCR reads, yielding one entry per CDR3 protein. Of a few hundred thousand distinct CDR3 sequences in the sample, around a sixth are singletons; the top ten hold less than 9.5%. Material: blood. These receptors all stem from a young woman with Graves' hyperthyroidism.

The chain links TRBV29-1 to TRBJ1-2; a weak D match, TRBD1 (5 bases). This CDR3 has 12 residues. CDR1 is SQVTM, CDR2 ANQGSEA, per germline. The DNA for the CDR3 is TGCACAGACAGAACTCTGAGCTATGGCTACACCTTC. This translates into CTDRTLSYGYTF.

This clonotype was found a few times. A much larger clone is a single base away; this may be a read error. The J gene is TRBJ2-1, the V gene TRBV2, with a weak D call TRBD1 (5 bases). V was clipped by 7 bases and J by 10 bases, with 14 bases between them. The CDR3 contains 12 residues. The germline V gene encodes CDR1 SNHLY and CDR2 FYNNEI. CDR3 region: CASNSGFDEQFF. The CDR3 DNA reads TGTGCCAGCAATTCAGGGTTTGACGAGCAGTTCTTC.

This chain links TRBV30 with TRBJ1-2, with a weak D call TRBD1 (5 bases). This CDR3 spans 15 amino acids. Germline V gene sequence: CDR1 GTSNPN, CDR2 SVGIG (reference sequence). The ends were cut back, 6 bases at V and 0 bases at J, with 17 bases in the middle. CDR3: CACRKELGANYGYTF. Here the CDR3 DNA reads TGTGCCTGTCGAAAAGAGTTGGGGGCTAACTATGGCTACACCTTC.

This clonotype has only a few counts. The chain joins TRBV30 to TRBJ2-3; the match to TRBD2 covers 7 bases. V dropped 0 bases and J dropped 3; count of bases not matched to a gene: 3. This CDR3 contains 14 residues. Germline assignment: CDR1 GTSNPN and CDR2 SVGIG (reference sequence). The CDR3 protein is CAWSVQLATDTQYF. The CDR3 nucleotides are TGTGCCTGGAGTGTACAACTAGCGACAGATACGCAGTATTTT.